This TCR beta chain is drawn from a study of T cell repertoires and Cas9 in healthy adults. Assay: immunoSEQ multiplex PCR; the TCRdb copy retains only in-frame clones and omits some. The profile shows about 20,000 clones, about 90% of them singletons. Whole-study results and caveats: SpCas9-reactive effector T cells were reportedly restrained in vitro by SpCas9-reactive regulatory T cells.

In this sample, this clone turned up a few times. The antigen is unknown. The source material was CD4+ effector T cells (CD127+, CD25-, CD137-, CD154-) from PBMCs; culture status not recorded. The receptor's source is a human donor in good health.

The CDR3 region has the DNA TGTGCCACCAGCAGACCGTTAAGACACGGAGACACTGAAGCTTTCTTT. It translates to CATSRPLRHGDTEAFF. The V call is TRBV15, the J call TRBJ1-1; unclear D gene. Deletions cut 2 bases from V and 3 bases from J, with 16 bases between. CDR1 is LNHNV, CDR2 YYDKDF, per germline (reference sequence). The length of the CDR3 is 16 residues.